This entry describes one T cell receptor (beta chain). The sample comes from a study of blood T cell repertoires in COVID-19. Study-wide context: PBMCs, B-cell-depleted T cells, or T cells provided the cDNA or gDNA that made up the material.

TCRdb's table, derived via immunoSEQ multiplex PCR, lists solely in-frame clones and lacks some. Of 110,000 or so clones in the sample, 81% were seen once. The specimen was peripheral blood. The TCR originated in a man between 45 and 60 years old with acute or convalescent COVID-19.

The CDR3 loop is CASSLRVNTGELFF. In DNA, the CDR3 is TGTGCCAGCAGCTTGAGAGTAAACACCGGGGAGCTGTTTTTT. The V call is TRBV5-4, the J call TRBJ2-2; D remains ambiguous. Trimming cost V 1 base and J 2 bases, with 6 bases left between them. CDR3 length equals 14 residues. From germline, CDR1 is SGHNT and CDR2 YYREEE (reference sequence).